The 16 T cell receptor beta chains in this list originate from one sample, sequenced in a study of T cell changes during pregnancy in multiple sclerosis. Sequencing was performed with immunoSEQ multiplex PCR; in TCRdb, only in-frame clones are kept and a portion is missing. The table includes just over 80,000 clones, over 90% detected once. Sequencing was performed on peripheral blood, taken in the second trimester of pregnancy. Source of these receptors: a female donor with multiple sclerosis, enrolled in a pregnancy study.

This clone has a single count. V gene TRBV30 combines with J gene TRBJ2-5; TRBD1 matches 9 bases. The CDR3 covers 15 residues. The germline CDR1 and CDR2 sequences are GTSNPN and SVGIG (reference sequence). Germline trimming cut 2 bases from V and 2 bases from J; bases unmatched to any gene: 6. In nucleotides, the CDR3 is TGTGCCTGGAGTAGCGCGACAGGGGGACAAGAGACCCAGTACTTC. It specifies CAWSSATGGQETQYF.

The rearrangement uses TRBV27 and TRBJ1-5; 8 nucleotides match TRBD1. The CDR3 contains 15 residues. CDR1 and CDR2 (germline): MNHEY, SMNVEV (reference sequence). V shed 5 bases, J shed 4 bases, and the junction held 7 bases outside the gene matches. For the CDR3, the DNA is TGTGCCAGCAGTATCCAGGGGGCTGGGAATCAGCCCCAGCATTTT. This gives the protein CASSIQGAGNQPQHF.

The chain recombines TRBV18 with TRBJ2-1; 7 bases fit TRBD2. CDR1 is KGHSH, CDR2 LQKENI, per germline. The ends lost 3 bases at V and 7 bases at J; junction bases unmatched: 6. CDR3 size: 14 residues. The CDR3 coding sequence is TGTGCCAGCTCACCCGGGACTACGGGGAATGAGCAGTTCTTC. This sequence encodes CASSPGTTGNEQFF.

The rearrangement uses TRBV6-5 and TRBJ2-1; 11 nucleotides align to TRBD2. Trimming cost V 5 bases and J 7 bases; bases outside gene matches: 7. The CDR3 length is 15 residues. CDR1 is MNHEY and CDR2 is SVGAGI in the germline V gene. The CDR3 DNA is TGTGCCAGCAGTAATAGCGGGAGGGTTAGGAATGAGCAGTTCTTC. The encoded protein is CASSNSGRVRNEQFF.

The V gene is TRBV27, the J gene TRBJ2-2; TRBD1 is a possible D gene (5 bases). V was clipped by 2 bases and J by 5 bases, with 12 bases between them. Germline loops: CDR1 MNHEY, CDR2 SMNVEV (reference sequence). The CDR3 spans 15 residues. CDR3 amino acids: CASSLGVKGTGELFF. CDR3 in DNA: TGTGCCAGCAGTTTAGGGGTAAAGGGGACCGGGGAGCTGTTTTTT.

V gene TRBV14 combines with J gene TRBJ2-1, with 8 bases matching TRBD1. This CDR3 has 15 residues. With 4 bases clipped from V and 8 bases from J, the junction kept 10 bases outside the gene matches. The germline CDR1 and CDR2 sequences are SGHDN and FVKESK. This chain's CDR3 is CASSRSAGGLDEQFF. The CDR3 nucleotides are TGTGCCAGCAGCCGCTCGGCAGGGGGCTTGGATGAGCAGTTCTTC.

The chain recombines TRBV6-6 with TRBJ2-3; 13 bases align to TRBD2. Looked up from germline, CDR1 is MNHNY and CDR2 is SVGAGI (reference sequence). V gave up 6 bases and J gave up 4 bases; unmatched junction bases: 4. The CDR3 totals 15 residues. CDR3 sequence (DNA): TGTGCCAGCAGCTGGACTAGCGGGAGCCCAGATACGCAGTATTTT. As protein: CASSWTSGSPDTQYF.

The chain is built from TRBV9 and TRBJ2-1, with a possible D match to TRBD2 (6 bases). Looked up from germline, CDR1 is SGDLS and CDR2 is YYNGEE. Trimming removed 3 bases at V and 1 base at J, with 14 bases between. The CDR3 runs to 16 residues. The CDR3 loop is CASSGPPRGSYNEQFF. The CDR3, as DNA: TGTGCCAGCAGCGGCCCCCCCCGGGGGTCCTACAATGAGCAGTTCTTC. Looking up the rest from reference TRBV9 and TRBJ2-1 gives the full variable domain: DSGVTQTPKHLITATGQRVTLRCSPRSGDLSVYWYQQSLDQGLQFLIQYYNGEERAKGNILERFSAQQFPDLHSELNLSSLELGDSALYFCASSGPPRGSYNEQFFGPGTRLTVL.

CDR3: CASSKGLAGRVGSYNEQFF. The CDR3 DNA follows: TGTGCCAGTAGTAAGGGACTAGCGGGAAGGGTGGGGTCCTACAATGAGCAGTTCTTC. The genes are TRBV19 and TRBJ2-1; 13 positions match TRBD2. CDR3 length equals 19 residues. V shed 4 bases and J 1 base; nucleotides not matched to a gene: 10. Germline V gene lookup returns CDR1 LNHDA and CDR2 SQIVND (reference sequence).

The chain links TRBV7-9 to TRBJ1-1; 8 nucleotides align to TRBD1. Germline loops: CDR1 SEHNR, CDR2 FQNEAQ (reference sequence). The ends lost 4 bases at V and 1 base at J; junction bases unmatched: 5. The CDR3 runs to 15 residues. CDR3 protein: CASSWMTGENTEAFF. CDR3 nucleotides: TGTGCCAGCAGCTGGATGACAGGGGAGAACACTGAAGCTTTCTTT.

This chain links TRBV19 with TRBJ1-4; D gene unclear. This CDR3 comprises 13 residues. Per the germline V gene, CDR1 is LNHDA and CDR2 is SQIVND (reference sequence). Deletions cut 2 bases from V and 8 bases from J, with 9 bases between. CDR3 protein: CASSITGGEKLFF. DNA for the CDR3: TGTGCCAGTAGTATAACCGGCGGGGAAAAACTGTTTTTT.

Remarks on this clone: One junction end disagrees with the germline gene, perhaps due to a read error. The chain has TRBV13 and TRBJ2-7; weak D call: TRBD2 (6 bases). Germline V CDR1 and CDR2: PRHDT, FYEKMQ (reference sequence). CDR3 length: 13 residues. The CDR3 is CASSVGTHYEQYF. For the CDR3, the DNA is TGTGCCAGCAGCGTAGGGACTCACTACGAGCAGTACTTC.

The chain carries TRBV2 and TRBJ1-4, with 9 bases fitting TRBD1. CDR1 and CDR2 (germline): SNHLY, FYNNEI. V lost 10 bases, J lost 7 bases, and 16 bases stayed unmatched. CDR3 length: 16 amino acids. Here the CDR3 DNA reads TGTGCCAACAGCAGACCGGGACAGGGTTTAAGTGAAAAACTGTTTTTT. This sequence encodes CANSRPGQGLSEKLFF.

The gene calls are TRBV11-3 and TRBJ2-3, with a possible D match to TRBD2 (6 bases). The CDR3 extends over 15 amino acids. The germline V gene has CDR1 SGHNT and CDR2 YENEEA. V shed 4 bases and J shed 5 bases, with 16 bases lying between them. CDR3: CASSSARELKDTQYF. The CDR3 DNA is TGTGCCAGCAGCTCAGCACGGGAGTTAAAAGATACGCAGTATTTT.

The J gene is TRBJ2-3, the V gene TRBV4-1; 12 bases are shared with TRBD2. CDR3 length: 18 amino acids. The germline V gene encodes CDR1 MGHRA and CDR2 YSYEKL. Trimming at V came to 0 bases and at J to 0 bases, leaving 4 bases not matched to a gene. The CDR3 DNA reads TGCGCCAGCAGCCAAGATCTCGGACTAGCGGGGAGCACAGATACGCAGTATTTT. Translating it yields CASSQDLGLAGSTDTQYF.

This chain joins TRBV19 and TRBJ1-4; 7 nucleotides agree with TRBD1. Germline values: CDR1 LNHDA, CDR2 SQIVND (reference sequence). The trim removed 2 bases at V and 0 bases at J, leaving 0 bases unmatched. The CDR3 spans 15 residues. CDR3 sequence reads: CASSIQGATNEKLFF. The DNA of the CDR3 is TGTGCCAGTAGTATACAGGGGGCAACTAATGAAAAACTGTTTTTT.